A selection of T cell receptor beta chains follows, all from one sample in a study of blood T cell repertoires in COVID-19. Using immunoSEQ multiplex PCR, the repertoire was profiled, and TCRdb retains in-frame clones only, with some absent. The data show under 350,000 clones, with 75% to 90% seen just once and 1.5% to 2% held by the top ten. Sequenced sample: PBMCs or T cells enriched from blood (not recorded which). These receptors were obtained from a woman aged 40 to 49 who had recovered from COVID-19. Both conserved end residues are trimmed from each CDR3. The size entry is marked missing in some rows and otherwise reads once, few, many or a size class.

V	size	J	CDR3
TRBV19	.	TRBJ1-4	ASSMARVAEKLF
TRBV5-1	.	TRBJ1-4	ASSVAANTEEKLF
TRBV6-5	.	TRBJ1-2	ASRMDRARGYT
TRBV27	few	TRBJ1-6	ASSTGYRGYNSPLH
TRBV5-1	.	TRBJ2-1	ASSFEAGTLKREQF
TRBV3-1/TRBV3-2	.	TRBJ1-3	ASSHDRGGSGNTIY
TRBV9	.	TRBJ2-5	ASSEGGWREFNPY
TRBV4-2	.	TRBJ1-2	ASSQDWVGGSYGYT
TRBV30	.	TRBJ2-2	AWRDRVNTGELF
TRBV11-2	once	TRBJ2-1	ASSLAGGRASEQF
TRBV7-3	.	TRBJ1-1	ASSFSRSTEAF
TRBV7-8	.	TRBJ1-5	ASSPTGTQPQH
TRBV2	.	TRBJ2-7	ATNSGSLNEQY
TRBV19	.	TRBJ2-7	ASSMRAGVSSYEQY
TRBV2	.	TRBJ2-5	ASSEQGSSETQY
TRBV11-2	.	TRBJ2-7	ASSLDRYEQY
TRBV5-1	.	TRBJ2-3	ASSLAQVDTQY
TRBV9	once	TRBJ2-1	ASSPSGQSFYNEQF
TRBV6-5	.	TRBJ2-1	ASSSDGVREQF
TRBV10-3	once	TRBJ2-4	AISDSSSTRASGPKNIQY
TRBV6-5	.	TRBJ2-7	ASSSRGHSQQY
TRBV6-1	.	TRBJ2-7	ASSDVGRDLYEQY
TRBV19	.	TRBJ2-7	ASSMVPGQRLYEQY
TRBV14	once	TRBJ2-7	ASSFSLGSGSHEQY
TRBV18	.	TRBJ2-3	ASSYRTGGGTDTQY
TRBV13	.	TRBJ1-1	ASSLANRENTEAF